This passage covers 14 T cell receptor beta chains from one sample sequenced in a study of T cells in Graves' hyperthyroidism and ophthalmopathy (dated by TCRdb to between 2018 and 2021). Library prep was done by multiplex PCR. The sample was run on an Illumina HiSeq 2000. Amplification of TCR beta CDR3 regions was carried out from RNA transcripts. The TCR CDR3 was subjected to a first round of RT-PCR using the HTBI primer set and the Qiagen OneStep RT-PCR kit. Using fastp trimming at Q25 and MiXCR clonotype assembly, TCRdb reanalyzed the public sequencing data and kept in-frame beta chains. Rows with one shared CDR3 protein collapse into an entry with the most common genes and DNA. For this sample there are around 400,000 distinct CDR3 sequences; 15% to 18% appear just once. Jointly, the top ten make up approximately 30% of the sample. Input material: blood. Receptor source: a woman aged 18-29 years with Graves' hyperthyroidism that later progressed to Graves' ophthalmopathy.

This clonotype was counted ten times or more. V is TRBV12-3 or TRBV12-4 and J is TRBJ1-2; no reliable D call. Trimming took 6 bases from V and 8 from J, leaving 19 bases between them. CDR3 length: 14 residues. The chain's CDR3 is CASSPKSGSGGYTF. The CDR3, as DNA: TGTGCCAGCAGCCCTAAAAGTGGGTCCGGGGGCTACACCTTC.

The count of this clonotype is one. This may come from a read error, since a much larger clone is one base off. The chain couples TRBV28 to TRBJ1-2; D possibly corresponds to TRBD1 (5 bases). This CDR3 is 14 amino acids long. In germline, CDR1 is MDHEN, CDR2 SYDVKM. The CDR3 spells CAGSRRDSNYGYTF. CDR3 DNA sequence: TGTGCCGGCAGTCGCAGGGATTCTAACTATGGCTACACCTTC.

This clonotype was recorded many times. The chain employs TRBV6-4 and TRBJ1-1, with D hard to call. Germline CDR1 reads MRHNA; CDR2 reads SNTAGT. With 8 bases removed from V and 0 bases from J, the gap between germline ends came to 10 bases. The CDR3 sequence is 13 residues long. The CDR3 DNA sequence: TGTGCCAGCCGATCAACGCTGAACACTGAAGCTTTCTTT. It yields the protein CASRSTLNTEAFF.

This clonotype appeared many times. V gene TRBV10-3 combines with J gene TRBJ2-7; 7 bases map to TRBD1. Germline V gene sequence: CDR1 ENHRY, CDR2 SYGVKD. CDR3 length: 16 amino acids. V dropped 6 bases and J dropped 0; count of bases not matched to a gene: 11. CDR3 bases: TGTGCCATCAGAGACCCCGGGACAGCCTACTCCTACGAGCAGTACTTC. Amino acids: CAIRDPGTAYSYEQYF.

This clonotype was picked up a small number of times. This chain's CDR3 is CASSWADEQYF. In nucleotides, the CDR3 is TGCGCCAGCAGCTGGGCTGACGAGCAGTACTTC. The chain links TRBV5-1 to TRBJ2-7; D uncertain. Germline V gives CDR1 SGHRS, CDR2 YFSETQ. Trimming took off 3 bases at V and 5 bases at J, with 6 bases between the two ends. The CDR3 is 11 residues long.

This clonotype was picked up many times. The rearrangement links TRBV28 to TRBJ1-1; perhaps TRBD1 as D (5 bases). Germline loops: CDR1 MDHEN, CDR2 SYDVKM. Trimming left V 2 bases short and J 3 bases short, with 13 bases between. This CDR3 is built from 15 residues. The CDR3 nucleotides read TGTGCCAGCAGTTTAATTGCAGGGAAGGACACTGAAGCTTTCTTT. Its translation: CASSLIAGKDTEAFF. Variable domain in full (rest from reference TRBV28 and TRBJ1-1): DVKVTQSSRYLVKRTGEKVFLECVQDMDHENMFWYRQDPGLGLRLIYFSYDVKMKEKGDIPEGYSVSREKKERFSLILESASTNQTSMYLCASSLIAGKDTEAFFGQGTRLTVV.

The V and J genes are TRBV10-2 and TRBJ2-1; D uncertain. Germline V gives CDR1 WSHSY, CDR2 SAAADI. The CDR3 is 11 residues long. The germline V and J ends were trimmed by 2 bases and 12 bases, with 8 bases remaining between them. In DNA form, the CDR3 reads TGCGCCAGCAGTGAGAAAGCGAGGCAGTTCTTC. As protein: CASSEKARQFF.

This clonotype has a count of ten or more. The chain links TRBV29-1 to TRBJ2-5; the D gene could be TRBD1 or TRBD2 (5 bases each). This CDR3 is built from 16 residues. Trimming took 5 bases from V and 5 from J, leaving 24 bases between them. Germline-derived CDR1 and CDR2 are SQVTM and ANQGSEA. CDR3 residues: CSVFSHRDGLGETQYF. The CDR3 nucleotides read TGCAGCGTTTTCTCCCACCGGGACGGGTTAGGCGAGACCCAGTACTTC.

This clonotype came up a few times. The rearrangement uses TRBV12-3 or TRBV12-4 and TRBJ2-5, with a possible D match to TRBD2 (5 bases). The CDR3 has 14 amino acids. The V end was cut by 3 bases, the J end by 1 base, with 9 bases between. CDR3 loop: CASSLDWIQETQYF. The CDR3 nucleotides read TGTGCCAGCAGTTTGGACTGGATCCAAGAGACCCAGTACTTC.

This clonotype was detected many times. This chain links TRBV20-1 with TRBJ2-1; D is uncertain. V gave up 5 bases and J gave up 3 bases, with 11 bases separating them. CDR3 length equals 13 residues. CDR1 DFQATT and CDR2 SNEGSKA come from the germline V gene (reference sequence). In DNA, the CDR3 is TGCAGTGCTGAGAACCAGTACTACAATGAGCAGTTCTTC. Its translation: CSAENQYYNEQFF.

The J gene is TRBJ2-3, the V gene TRBV7-3, with D unclear. Germline V gives CDR1 SGHTA, CDR2 FQGTGA. The CDR3 extends over 15 amino acids. Deletions cut 2 bases from V and 5 bases from J, with 14 bases between. CDR3 in amino acids: CASSLFGLGGDTQYF. DNA for the CDR3: TGTGCCAGCAGCTTATTTGGCCTTGGCGGAGATACGCAGTATTTT.

About this clonotype: Just one base apart from a much larger clone, this may be a read error. The chain uses TRBV18 and TRBJ1-5; D is possibly TRBD1 (5 bases). V lost 3 bases and J lost 0, with 12 bases in between. This CDR3 has 16 residues. Germline V CDR1 and CDR2: KGHSH, LQKENI. The CDR3 region is CASSPSGDSSNQPQHF. The CDR3 coding sequence is TGTGCCAGCTCACCTTCCGGAGACAGTAGCAATCAGCCCCAGCATTTT.

In this sample, this clonotype turned up many times. The V and J genes are TRBV18 and TRBJ2-7; the D gene is possibly TRBD2 (7 bases). Trimming shortened V by 3 bases and J by 5 bases, and 17 bases separated the two germline ends. Germline CDR1 KGHSH, CDR2 LQKENI. The CDR3 totals 15 residues. The CDR3 is CASSPNGGAVDEQYF. CDR3 in DNA: TGTGCCAGCTCACCCAATGGGGGGGCCGTGGACGAGCAGTACTTC. Looking up the rest from reference TRBV18 and TRBJ2-7 gives the full variable domain: NAGVMQNPRHLVRRRGQEARLRCSPMKGHSHVYWYRQLPEEGLKFMVYLQKENIIDESGMPKERFSAEFPKEGPSILRIQQVVRGDSAAYFCASSPNGGAVDEQYFGPGTRLTVT.

This clonotype has at least ten counts. The rearrangement joins TRBV20-1 to TRBJ1-5; unclear D gene. Germline V gives CDR1 DFQATT, CDR2 SNEGSKA (reference sequence). Trimming removed 3 bases from V and 0 bases from J, with 9 bases in between. CDR3 length: 14 amino acids. The CDR3 is CSASLRDSNQPQHF. The DNA of the CDR3 is TGCAGTGCTAGTCTCCGGGATAGCAATCAGCCCCAGCATTTT.